This TCR beta chain was found in a study of identical twins (dated by TCRdb to the mid-2010s). Background for the entire study: To test whether fetal clonotypes persist, the study used deep sequencing on TCR alpha and beta repertoires from monozygotic twins, unrelated adults of various ages, and cord blood. To rule out contamination, replicate twin experiments were performed at different times with different library preparation protocols.

Every donor in the study was a healthy Caucasian. The twin cohort consisted of three pairs of female monozygotic twins, all aged about 18 to 29 years. Miltenyi CD45RO+ enrichment and human naive T-cell isolation kits were used to isolate memory (CD45RO+) and naive T cells from PBMC. The library was prepared using 5' RACE. Sequencing took place on an Illumina HiSeq 2000. Template switching introduced a universal primer binding site; the final cDNA contained a unique molecular identifier, enabling accurate counting of TCR cDNA molecules. First-strand cDNA for TCR alpha and beta chains was synthesized from specific primers in the conserved constant-segment region. To control for contamination, every cDNA library carried two barcodes: a SMART-Mk sample barcode plus Illumina barcodes. Two successive PCR steps introduced TruSeq adapter sequences along with Illumina sample barcodes. TCR alpha and beta cDNA libraries were sequenced on the Illumina HiSeq platform with custom primers. Per the original workflow: Raw reads were processed with MiGEC to extract unique molecular identifiers, and MiXCR was used to determine CDR3 positions. Recombination models were inferred per individual with the repgenHMM and IGoR tools using an EM algorithm. Shared clonotype analysis was performed with the tcR package in R, normalizing sharing by the product of cloneset sizes. Out-of-frame nonproductive sequences were analyzed to study raw recombination free of thymic and clonal selection effects. TCRdb trimmed the raw reads at Q25, called clones with MiXCR and kept productive beta chains. Every distinct CDR3 protein forms one entry, paired with its most common genes and DNA. The V and J calls and clone size are TCRdb's, not the authors'. In all, the sample holds fewer than 350,000 distinct CDR3 sequences, and roughly 8.6% of those were seen once. In total, the top ten clones hold roughly 2.1% of the sample.

V loses 5 bases, J loses 3 bases, and the germline ends lie 4 bases apart. Based on the germline V gene, the CDR1 and CDR2 sequences are KGHDR and SFDVKD. The CDR3 covers 11 residues, taking in both the cysteine and the phenylalanine. Here the CDR3 DNA is all that survives: 33 bases in frame from base 1. This clonotype was recorded at least ten times. It lacks a known antigen. No base-level quality is on record; no much larger clone is a single base apart. Overall results and qualifications from the work: Excess twin sharing in beta out-of-frame sequences was weaker because fewer shared sequences lowered the signal-to-noise ratio. Abundant cord blood beta clonotypes carried fewer insertions; young adult naive repertoires showed a weaker similar trend, while memory repertoires showed none. Invariant T cells such as MAIT and iNKT could partly confound zero-insertion analyses, although diverse VJ usage argued against such confounding for most clonotypes. In monozygotic twins, recombination models systematically underestimated out-of-frame TCR alpha sharing, but the models matched the sharing seen between unrelated individuals. Because the same donors could not be followed over many years, conclusions were based on cross-sectional statistical analysis. Compared with coincidental sharing between unrelated individuals, an excess of low generation-probability sequences was observed among out-of-frame TCR alpha sequences shared between twins.

The same sample was also studied in work on yellow fever vaccine responses in identical twins. As the second paper documents: The T cell response to vaccination in identical twins was reported by the authors to appear partly convergent and partly personalized. Focusing on identical twins, the study followed the T cell clones that responded to the vaccine, and did so with precision.

The sequence links TRBV24-1 to TRBJ2-7, with the D gene not clear enough to name. Sequenced: memory (CD45RO+) T cells sorted from blood. Taken with the paper, the label for cell subset or site translates to: CD45RO+ enriched T cells. The TCR originated in a woman aged 18-30 years in good health. The CDR3 reads CATSGGYEQYF. The bases read TGTGCCACCAGTGGGGGCTACGAGCAGTACTTC.